Following are 16 T cell receptor beta chains from one sample sequenced in a study of blood T cell repertoires in COVID-19. Measured with immunoSEQ multiplex PCR; TCRdb has only the in-frame clones, and not every one. Of around 83,000 clones in the sample, 85% to 90% were seen once. Sequencing used peripheral blood. These receptor sequences come from a woman in her seventies with acute or convalescent COVID-19.

The chain is built from TRBV11-3 and TRBJ2-7; possible D gene TRBD1, 6 bases. This CDR3 region has 16 residues. Germline lookup yields CDR1 SGHNT and CDR2 YENEEA. DNA for the CDR3: TGTGCCAGCAGCTTATGGGCAGGGGCAAACTCCTACGGGCAGTACGTC. Its protein is CASSLWAGANSYGQYV.

The chain couples TRBV3-1 (or the pseudogene TRBV3-2) to TRBJ1-2; no reliable D call. Per germline, CDR1 LGHDT and CDR2 YNNKEL (reference sequence). The CDR3 length is 14 residues. Trimming took 0 bases from V and 6 from J, leaving 11 bases between them. The chain's CDR3 is CASSQDVSSDGYTF. The CDR3 region has the DNA TGTGCCAGCAGCCAAGACGTCAGTTCTGATGGCTACACCTTC.

The rearrangement uses TRBV19 and TRBJ1-1; TRBD1 agrees at 8 bases. V lost 5 bases to trimming and J lost 0 bases; unmatched junction nucleotides: 5. Germline CDR1 reads LNHDA; CDR2 reads SQIVND (reference sequence). The CDR3 contains 15 residues. In nucleotides, the CDR3 is TGTGCCAGTAGTCGGACAGGGAACATGAACACTGAAGCTTTCTTT. It codes for CASSRTGNMNTEAFF. Supplemented by reference TRBV19 and TRBJ1-1, the full variable domain reads DGGITQSPKYLFRKEGQNVTLSCEQNLNHDAMYWYRQDPGQGLRLIYYSQIVNDFQKGDIAEGYSVSREKKESFPLTVTSAQKNPTAFYLCASSRTGNMNTEAFFGQGTRLTVV.

CDR3 nucleotide sequence: TGTGCCAGTAGTGTACGCAACCTTGGAAATCGGGATGAAAAACTGTTTTTT. It translates to CASSVRNLGNRDEKLFF. The chain uses TRBV19 and TRBJ1-4; D remains ambiguous. Trimming pared 5 bases from V and 6 bases from J, leaving 22 bases between. CDR3 length equals 17 residues. Germline V gene lookup returns CDR1 LNHDA and CDR2 SQIVND (reference sequence).

The chain couples TRBV24-1 to TRBJ2-3; 12 positions match TRBD2. V lost 3 bases to trimming and J lost 5 bases; unmatched junction nucleotides: 5. The germline CDR1 and CDR2 sequences are KGHDR and SFDVKD. CDR3 length equals 16 residues. CDR3 sequence: CATSDPTGLAGDTQYF. In DNA, the CDR3 is TGTGCCACCAGTGATCCGACGGGACTAGCGGGAGATACGCAGTATTTT.

The rearrangement uses TRBV11-3 and TRBJ2-2, with D maybe TRBD1 (6 bases). Trimming stripped 3 bases from V and 6 bases from J, with 17 bases between. Germline assignment: CDR1 SGHNT and CDR2 YENEEA. This CDR3 is built from 16 residues. The chain's CDR3 is CASSLGRGSDSGELFF. The CDR3 coding sequence is TGTGCCAGCAGCTTGGGCAGGGGTAGCGATTCCGGGGAGCTGTTTTTT.

The chain uses TRBV7-9 and TRBJ1-3, with D perhaps TRBD1 (6 bases). Germline V gene lookup returns CDR1 SEHNR and CDR2 FQNEAQ (reference sequence). The CDR3 covers 15 residues. Trimming shortened V by 1 base and J by 3 bases, and 10 bases separated the two germline ends. Here the CDR3 reads CASSLVRGGGNTIYF. CDR3 in DNA: TGTGCCAGCAGCTTAGTCAGGGGCGGTGGAAACACCATATATTTT.

The chain is built from TRBV30 and TRBJ2-1; the D is unclear. Germline CDR1 and CDR2: GTSNPN and SVGIG (reference sequence). The V gene lost 6 bases and the J gene lost 0 bases, with 12 bases spanning the gap. The CDR3 covers 14 residues. The CDR3 spells CACTAGSSYNEQFF. DNA for the CDR3: TGTGCCTGTACAGCAGGTAGCTCCTACAATGAGCAGTTCTTC.

The chain carries TRBV7-9 and TRBJ2-7; possibly TRBD2 for D (6 bases). There are 13 residues in the CDR3. Germline V gene lookup returns CDR1 SEHNR and CDR2 FQNEAQ (reference sequence). V gave up 3 bases and J gave up 3 bases, with 9 bases separating them. CDR3 amino acids: CASSFTGVYEQYV. Here the CDR3 DNA reads TGTGCCAGCAGCTTCACGGGGGTCTACGAGCAGTACGTC.

This clone was detected only once. The chain's CDR3 is CASSPYRINQPQHF. DNA of the CDR3: TGTGCCAGCAGCCCCTACAGGATTAATCAGCCCCAGCATTTT. The chain recombines TRBV7-2 with TRBJ1-5, with a possible D match to TRBD1 (5 bases). The V end lost 5 bases, the J end lost 4 bases, and 12 bases lay between the germline ends. The CDR3 is 14 amino acids. Germline-derived CDR1 and CDR2 are SGHTA and FQGNSA.

The chain combines TRBV7-9 with TRBJ1-4, with D perhaps matching TRBD1 (5 bases). The germline gives CDR1 SEHNR, CDR2 FQNEAQ (reference sequence). This CDR3 comprises 15 residues. V was trimmed by 1 base and J by 6 bases, leaving 12 bases between them. This CDR3 is CASSLGRGLYEKLFF. CDR3 in DNA: TGTGCCAGCAGCTTAGGAAGGGGCTTGTATGAAAAACTGTTTTTT.

This clone has just one count. V usage is TRBV27 and J usage is TRBJ2-3; D is ambiguous. The ends were cut back, 7 bases at V and 6 bases at J, with 11 bases in the middle. Germline values: CDR1 MNHEY, CDR2 SMNVEV (reference sequence). The CDR3 is 12 residues long. The CDR3 protein is CASTTGGDTQYF. CDR3 sequence (DNA): TGTGCCAGCACCACGGGTGGGGATACGCAGTATTTT.

This CDR3 is CASMLAGVNEQFF. For the CDR3, the DNA is TGTGCCAGTATGTTAGCGGGAGTAAATGAGCAGTTCTTC. This chain links TRBV19 with TRBJ2-1; TRBD2 matches at 9 bases. Looked up from germline, CDR1 is LNHDA and CDR2 is SQIVND (reference sequence). V was pared by 7 bases and J by 7 bases, with 5 bases of the junction left unmatched. The CDR3 contains 13 residues. The full variable domain, its missing parts supplied by reference TRBV19 and TRBJ2-1, is DGGITQSPKYLFRKEGQNVTLSCEQNLNHDAMYWYRQDPGQGLRLIYYSQIVNDFQKGDIAEGYSVSREKKESFPLTVTSAQKNPTAFYLCASMLAGVNEQFFGPGTRLTVL.

This chain joins TRBV13 and TRBJ1-4; 11 positions match TRBD1. CDR3 length: 19 residues. CDR1 and CDR2 (germline): PRHDT, FYEKMQ (reference sequence). Trimming removed 6 bases from V and 8 bases from J; junction bases left unmatched: 20. This chain's CDR3 is CASRPSGQGAPLKGEKLFF. As DNA, the CDR3 is TGTGCCAGCAGGCCCTCAGGACAGGGGGCCCCTTTGAAGGGAGAAAAACTGTTTTTT.

The V and J genes are TRBV12-2 and TRBJ2-7; the D call TRBD2 from the table was never checked on the DNA. TRBV12-2 is annotated as a pseudogene. The CDR3 extends over 20 amino acids. The CDR3 loop is CASRLARGVAVYGPFDEQYV. Here the CDR3 DNA reads TGTGCAAGTCGCTTAGCGCGGGGGGTAGCGGTGTACGGTCCCTTTGACGAGCAGTACGTC.

The sample holds many counts of this clone. The genes are TRBV29-1 and TRBJ2-5, with 7 positions matching TRBD1. The CDR3 covers 13 residues. Trimming removed 2 bases from V and 4 bases from J; junction bases left unmatched: 4. Germline V CDR1 and CDR2: SQVTM, ANQGSEA. The chain's CDR3 is CSVERTGPETQYF. For the CDR3, the DNA is TGCAGCGTTGAAAGGACAGGCCCAGAGACCCAGTACTTC.